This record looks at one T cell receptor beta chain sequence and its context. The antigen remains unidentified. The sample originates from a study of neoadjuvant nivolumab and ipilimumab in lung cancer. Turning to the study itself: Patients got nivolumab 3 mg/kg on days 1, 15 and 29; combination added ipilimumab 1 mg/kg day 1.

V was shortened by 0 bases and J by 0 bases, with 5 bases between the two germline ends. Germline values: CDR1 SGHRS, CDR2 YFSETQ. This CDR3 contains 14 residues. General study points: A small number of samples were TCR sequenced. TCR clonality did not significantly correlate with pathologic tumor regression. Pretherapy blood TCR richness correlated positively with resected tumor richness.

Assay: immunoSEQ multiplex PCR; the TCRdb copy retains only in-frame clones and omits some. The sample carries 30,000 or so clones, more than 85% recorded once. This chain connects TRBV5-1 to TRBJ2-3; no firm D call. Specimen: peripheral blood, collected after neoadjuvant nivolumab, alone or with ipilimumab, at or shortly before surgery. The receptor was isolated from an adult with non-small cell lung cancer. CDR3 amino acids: CASSLEHSTDTQYF. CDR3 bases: TGCGCCAGCAGCTTGGAACATAGCACAGATACGCAGTATTTT.